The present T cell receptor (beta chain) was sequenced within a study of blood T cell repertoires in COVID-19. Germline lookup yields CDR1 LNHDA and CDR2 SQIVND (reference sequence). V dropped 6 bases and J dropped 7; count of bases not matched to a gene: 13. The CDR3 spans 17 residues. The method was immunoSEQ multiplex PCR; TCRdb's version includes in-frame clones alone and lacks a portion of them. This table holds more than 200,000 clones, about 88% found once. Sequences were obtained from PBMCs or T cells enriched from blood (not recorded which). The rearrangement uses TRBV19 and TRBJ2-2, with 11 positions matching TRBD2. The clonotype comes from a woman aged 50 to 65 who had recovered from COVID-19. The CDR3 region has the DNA TGTGCCAGTAGCCTTTACAGACTAGCGGGACGTATCGGGGAGCTGTTTTTT. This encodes CASSLYRLAGRIGELFF.